This T cell receptor beta chain was recovered during a study of vaccination and CD4 T cells after COVID-19. Across the study: Of the convalescent patients, who were SARS-CoV-2 positive by nasal swab PCR, 9 or 10 had mild and one severe disease. Post-vaccine sample collection happened at a median of around 77 days after dose two, ranging 14 to 241. The authors exposed cells to overlapping spike peptides derived from SARS-CoV-2, HCoV-NL63, HCoV-OC43 and HCoV-229E.

With regard to this clonotype: Its target is not known.

Treatment in this sample: roughly 10-day PBMC culture with coronavirus spike peptide pools or control peptides (ViraFEST assay). The Oncomine TCR Beta short-read assay was applied to DNA of cultured CD4+ T cells. MiXCR, run by TCRdb on the PCR reads, gives a single entry per CDR3 protein. The sample shows some 12,000 distinct CDR3 sequences, roughly 50% of them seen only once. Germline V lookup: CDR1 ENHRY, CDR2 SYGVKD. The CDR3 has 13 amino acids. The ends were cut back, 6 bases at V and 3 bases at J, with 12 bases in the middle. This clonotype was obtained from a human donor who had recovered from COVID-19. The material sequenced was CD4+ T cells from blood, cultured in vitro. The V gene is TRBV10-3, the J gene TRBJ2-7; D possibly corresponds to TRBD2 (6 bases). CDR3 nucleotide sequence: TGTGCCATCAGCGCCAGCGGGTACTACGAGCAGTACTTC. Its translation is CAISASGYYEQYF.